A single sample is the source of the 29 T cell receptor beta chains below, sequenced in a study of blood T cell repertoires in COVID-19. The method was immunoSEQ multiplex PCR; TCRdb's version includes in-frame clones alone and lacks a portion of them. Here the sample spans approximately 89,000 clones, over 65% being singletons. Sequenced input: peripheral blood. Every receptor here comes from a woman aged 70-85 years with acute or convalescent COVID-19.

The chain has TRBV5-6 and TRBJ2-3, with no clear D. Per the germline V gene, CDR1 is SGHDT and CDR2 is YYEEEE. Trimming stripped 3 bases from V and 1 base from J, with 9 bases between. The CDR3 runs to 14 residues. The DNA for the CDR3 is TGTGCCAGCAGCTCTTTGGCGGGCACAGATACGCAGTATTTT. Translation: CASSSLAGTDTQYF.

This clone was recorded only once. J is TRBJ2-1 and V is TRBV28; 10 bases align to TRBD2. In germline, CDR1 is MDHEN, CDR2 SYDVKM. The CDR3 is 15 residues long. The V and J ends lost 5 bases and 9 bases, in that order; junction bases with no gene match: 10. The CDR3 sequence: CASSGASGGSSEQFF. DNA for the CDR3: TGTGCCAGCAGTGGCGCTAGCGGGGGATCGAGTGAGCAGTTCTTC.

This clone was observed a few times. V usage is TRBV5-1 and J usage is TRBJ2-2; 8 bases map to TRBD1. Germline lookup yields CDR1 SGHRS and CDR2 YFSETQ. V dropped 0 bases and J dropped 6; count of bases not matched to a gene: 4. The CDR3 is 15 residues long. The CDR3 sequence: CASSLGQGAPGELFF. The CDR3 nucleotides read TGCGCCAGCAGCTTGGGGCAGGGGGCGCCCGGGGAGCTGTTTTTT.

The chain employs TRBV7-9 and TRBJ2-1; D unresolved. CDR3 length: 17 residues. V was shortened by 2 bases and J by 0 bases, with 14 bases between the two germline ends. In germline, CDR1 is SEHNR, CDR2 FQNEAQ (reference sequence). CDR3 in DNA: TGTGCCAGCAGCTTACCCCCGAGGTATAGCTCCTACAATGAGCAGTTCTTC. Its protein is CASSLPPRYSSYNEQFF.

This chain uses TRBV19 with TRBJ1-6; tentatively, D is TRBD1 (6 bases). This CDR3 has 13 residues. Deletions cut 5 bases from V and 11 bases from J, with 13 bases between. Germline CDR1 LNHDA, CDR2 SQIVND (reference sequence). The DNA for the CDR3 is TGTGCCAGTAGTCCTAGGGACATTCCACCCCTCCACTTT. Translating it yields CASSPRDIPPLHF.

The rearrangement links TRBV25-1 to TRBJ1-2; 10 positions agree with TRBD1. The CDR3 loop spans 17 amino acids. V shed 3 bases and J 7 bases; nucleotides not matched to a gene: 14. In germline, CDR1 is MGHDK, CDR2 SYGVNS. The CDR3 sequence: CASSDQGTGVVVGGYTF. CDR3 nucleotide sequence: TGTGCCAGCAGTGACCAAGGGACAGGGGTAGTTGTTGGTGGCTACACCTTC.

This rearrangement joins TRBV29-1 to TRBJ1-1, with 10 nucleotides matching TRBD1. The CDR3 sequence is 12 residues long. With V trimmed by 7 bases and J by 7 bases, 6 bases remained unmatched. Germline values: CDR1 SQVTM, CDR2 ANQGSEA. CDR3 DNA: TGCAGCGCCGGGACAGGGGCCTATGAAGCTTTCTTT. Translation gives CSAGTGAYEAFF.

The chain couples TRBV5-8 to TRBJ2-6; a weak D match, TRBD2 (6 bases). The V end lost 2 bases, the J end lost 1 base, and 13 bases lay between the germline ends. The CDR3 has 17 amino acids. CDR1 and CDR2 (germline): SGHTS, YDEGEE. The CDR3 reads CASSFGGTLSGANVLTF. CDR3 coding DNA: TGTGCCAGCAGCTTCGGGGGTACCCTGTCTGGGGCCAACGTCCTGACTTTC.

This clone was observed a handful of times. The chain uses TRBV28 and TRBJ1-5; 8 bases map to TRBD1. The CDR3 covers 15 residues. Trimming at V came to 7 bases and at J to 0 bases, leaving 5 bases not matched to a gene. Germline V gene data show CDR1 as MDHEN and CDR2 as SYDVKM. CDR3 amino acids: CASTQGAYSNQPQHF. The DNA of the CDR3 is TGTGCCAGCACCCAGGGGGCCTATAGCAATCAGCCCCAGCATTTT.

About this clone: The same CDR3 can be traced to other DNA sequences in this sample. For the CDR3, the DNA is TGTGCCAGCAGTTACTCGAGAGGGTACGAGCAGTACGTC. This sequence encodes CASSYSRGYEQYV. The genes are TRBV6-5 and TRBJ2-7; D possibly corresponds to TRBD2 (5 bases). V lost 0 bases and J 4 bases, leaving 7 bases between the germline ends. The CDR3 covers 13 residues. Per germline, CDR1 MNHEY and CDR2 SVGAGI.

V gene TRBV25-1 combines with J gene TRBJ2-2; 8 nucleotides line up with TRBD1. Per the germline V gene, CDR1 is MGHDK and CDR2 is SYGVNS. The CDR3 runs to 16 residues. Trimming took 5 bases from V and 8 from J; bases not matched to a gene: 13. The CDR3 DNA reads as TGTGCCAGCAGTAACGGACAGGGAGCTGCAACGGGGGAGCTGTTTTTT. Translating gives CASSNGQGAATGELFF. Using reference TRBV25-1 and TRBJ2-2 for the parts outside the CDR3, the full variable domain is EADIYQTPRYLVIGTGKKITLECSQTMGHDKMYWYQQDPGMELHLIHYSYGVNSTEKGDLSSESTVSRIRTEHFPLTLESARPSHTSQYLCASSNGQGAATGELFFGEGSRLTVL.

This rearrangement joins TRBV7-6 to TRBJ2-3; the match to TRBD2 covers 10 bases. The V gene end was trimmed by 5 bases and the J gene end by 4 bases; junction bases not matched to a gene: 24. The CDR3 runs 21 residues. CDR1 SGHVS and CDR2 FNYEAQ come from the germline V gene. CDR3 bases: TGTGCCAGCAGCACCGTAAGGGGAACTAGCGGGGCTACACATAGGGCAGATACGCAGTATTTT. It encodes CASSTVRGTSGATHRADTQYF.

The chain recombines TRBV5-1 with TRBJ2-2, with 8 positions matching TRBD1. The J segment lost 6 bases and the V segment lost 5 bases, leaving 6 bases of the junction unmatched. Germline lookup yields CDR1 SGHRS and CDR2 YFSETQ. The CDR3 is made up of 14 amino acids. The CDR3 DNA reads TGCGCCAGCAGTTTAGACAGGGGTTCCGGGGAGCTGTTTTTT. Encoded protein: CASSLDRGSGELFF.

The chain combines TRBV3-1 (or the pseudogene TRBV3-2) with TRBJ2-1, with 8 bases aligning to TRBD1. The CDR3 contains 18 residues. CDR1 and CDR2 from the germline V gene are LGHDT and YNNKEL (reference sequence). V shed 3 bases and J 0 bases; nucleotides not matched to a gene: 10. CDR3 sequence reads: CASSHGTGRQSSYNEQFF. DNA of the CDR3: TGTGCCAGCAGCCACGGGACAGGCCGCCAAAGCTCCTACAATGAGCAGTTCTTC.

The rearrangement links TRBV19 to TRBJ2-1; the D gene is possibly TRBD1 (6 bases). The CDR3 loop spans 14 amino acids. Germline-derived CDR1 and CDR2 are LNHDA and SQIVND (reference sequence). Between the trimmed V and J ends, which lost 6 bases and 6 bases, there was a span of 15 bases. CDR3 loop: CASRPGHQSNEQFF. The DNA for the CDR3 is TGTGCCAGTAGGCCGGGACACCAGAGCAATGAGCAGTTCTTC. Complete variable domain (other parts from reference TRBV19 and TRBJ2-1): DGGITQSPKYLFRKEGQNVTLSCEQNLNHDAMYWYRQDPGQGLRLIYYSQIVNDFQKGDIAEGYSVSREKKESFPLTVTSAQKNPTAFYLCASRPGHQSNEQFFGPGTRLTVL.

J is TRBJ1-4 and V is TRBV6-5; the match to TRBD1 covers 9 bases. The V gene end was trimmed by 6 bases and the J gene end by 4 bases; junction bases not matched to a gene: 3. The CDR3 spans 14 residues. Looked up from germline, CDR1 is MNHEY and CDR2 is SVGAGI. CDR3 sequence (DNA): TGTGCCAGCAGCGACAGGGGGGATAATGAAAAACTGTTTTTT. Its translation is CASSDRGDNEKLFF.

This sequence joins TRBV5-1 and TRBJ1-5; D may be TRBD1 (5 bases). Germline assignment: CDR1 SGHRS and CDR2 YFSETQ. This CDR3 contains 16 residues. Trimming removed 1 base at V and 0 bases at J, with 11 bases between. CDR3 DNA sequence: TGCGCCAGCAGCTTGTCTCCGGGACTTAGCAATCAGCCCCAGCATTTT. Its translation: CASSLSPGLSNQPQHF.

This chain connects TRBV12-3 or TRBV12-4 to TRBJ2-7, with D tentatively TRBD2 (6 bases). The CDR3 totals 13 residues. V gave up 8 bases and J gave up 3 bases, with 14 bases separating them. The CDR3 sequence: CASPMGGDYEQYV. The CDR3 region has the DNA TGTGCCAGCCCAATGGGGGGTGACTACGAGCAGTACGTC.

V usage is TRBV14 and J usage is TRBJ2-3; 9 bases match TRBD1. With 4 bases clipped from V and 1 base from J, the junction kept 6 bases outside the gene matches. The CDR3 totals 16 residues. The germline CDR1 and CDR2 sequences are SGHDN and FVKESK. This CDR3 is CASSLRQGVGTDTQYF. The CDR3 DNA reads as TGTGCCAGCAGCCTCCGACAGGGGGTGGGCACAGATACGCAGTATTTT.

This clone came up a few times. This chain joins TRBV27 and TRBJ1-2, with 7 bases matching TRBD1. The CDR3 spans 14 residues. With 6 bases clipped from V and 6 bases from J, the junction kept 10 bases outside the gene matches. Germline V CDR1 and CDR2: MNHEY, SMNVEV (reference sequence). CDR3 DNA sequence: TGTGCCAGCAGCCCGACAGGGTTGGGGGATGGCTACACCTTC. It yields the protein CASSPTGLGDGYTF.

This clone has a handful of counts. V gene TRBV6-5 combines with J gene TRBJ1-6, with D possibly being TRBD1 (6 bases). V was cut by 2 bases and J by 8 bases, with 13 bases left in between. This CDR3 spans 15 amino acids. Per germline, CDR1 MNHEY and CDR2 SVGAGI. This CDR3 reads CASSYTTGDDSPLHF. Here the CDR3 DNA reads TGTGCCAGCAGTTACACGACAGGAGATGATTCACCCCTCCACTTT.

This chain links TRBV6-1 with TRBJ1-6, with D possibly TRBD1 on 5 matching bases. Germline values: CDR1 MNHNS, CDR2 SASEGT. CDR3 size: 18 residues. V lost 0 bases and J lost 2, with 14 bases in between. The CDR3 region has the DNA TGTGCCAGCAGTGAAGCCCTCGGGTGGGGCGCCTATAATTCACCCCTCCACTTT. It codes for CASSEALGWGAYNSPLHF.

The CDR3 DNA is TGCAGTGCAAGTACCACGGGATTCGGCACTGAAGCTTTCTTT. The encoded protein is CSASTTGFGTEAFF. V usage is TRBV20-1 and J usage is TRBJ1-1; D gene ambiguous. This CDR3 has 14 amino acids. Germline-derived CDR1 and CDR2 are DFQATT and SNEGSKA (reference sequence). With 6 bases removed from V and 4 bases from J, the gap between germline ends came to 18 bases.

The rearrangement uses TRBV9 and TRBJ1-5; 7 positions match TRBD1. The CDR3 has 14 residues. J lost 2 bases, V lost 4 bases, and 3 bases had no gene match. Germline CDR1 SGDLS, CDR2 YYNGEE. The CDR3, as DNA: TGTGCCAGCAGCTTCGGACAGGGCAATCAGCCCCAGCATTTT. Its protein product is CASSFGQGNQPQHF. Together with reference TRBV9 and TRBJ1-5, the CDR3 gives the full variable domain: DSGVTQTPKHLITATGQRVTLRCSPRSGDLSVYWYQQSLDQGLQFLIQYYNGEERAKGNILERFSAQQFPDLHSELNLSSLELGDSALYFCASSFGQGNQPQHFGDGTRLSIL.

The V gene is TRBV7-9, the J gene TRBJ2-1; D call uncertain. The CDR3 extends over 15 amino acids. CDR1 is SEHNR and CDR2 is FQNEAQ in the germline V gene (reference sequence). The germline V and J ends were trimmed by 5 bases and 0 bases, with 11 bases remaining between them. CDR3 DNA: TGTGCCAGCAGCACGACAAAGAGCTCCTACAATGAGCAGTTCTTC. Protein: CASSTTKSSYNEQFF.

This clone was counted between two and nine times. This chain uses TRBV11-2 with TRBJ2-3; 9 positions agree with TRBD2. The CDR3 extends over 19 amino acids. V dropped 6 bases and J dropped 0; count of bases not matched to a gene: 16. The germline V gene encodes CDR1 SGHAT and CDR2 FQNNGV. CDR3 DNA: TGTGCCAGCAGGACATTTAATACTCCGACTAGCGGTAGCACAGATACGCAGTATTTT. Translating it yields CASRTFNTPTSGSTDTQYF.

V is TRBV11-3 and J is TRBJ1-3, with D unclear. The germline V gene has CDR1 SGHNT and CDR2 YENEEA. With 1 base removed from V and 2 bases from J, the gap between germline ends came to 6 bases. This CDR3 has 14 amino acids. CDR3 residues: CASSLGETGNTIYF. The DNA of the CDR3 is TGTGCCAGCAGCTTAGGAGAAACTGGAAACACCATATATTTT. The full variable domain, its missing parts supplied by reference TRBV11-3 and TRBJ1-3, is EAGVVQSPRYKIIEKKQPVAFWCNPISGHNTLYWYLQNLGQGPELLIRYENEEAVDDSQLPKDRFSAERLKGVDSTLKIQPAELGDSAVYLCASSLGETGNTIYFGEGSWLTVV.

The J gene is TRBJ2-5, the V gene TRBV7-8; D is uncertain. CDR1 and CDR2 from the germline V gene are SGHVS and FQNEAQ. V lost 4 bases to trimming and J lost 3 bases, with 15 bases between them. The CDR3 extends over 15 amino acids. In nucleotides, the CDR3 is TGTGCCAGCAGCTCCCGCTGGCGAACTAAAGAGACCCAGTACTTC. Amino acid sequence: CASSSRWRTKETQYF.

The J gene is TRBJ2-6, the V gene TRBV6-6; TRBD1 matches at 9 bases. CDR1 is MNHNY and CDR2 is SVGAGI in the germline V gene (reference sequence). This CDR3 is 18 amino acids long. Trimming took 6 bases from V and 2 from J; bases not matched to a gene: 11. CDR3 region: CASRRRGTGSAGANVLTF. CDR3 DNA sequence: TGTGCCAGCAGGCGACGTGGGACAGGGTCCGCTGGGGCCAACGTCCTGACTTTC.